Following are 23 T cell receptor beta chains from one sample sequenced in a study of T cells in Graves' hyperthyroidism and ophthalmopathy. Template material for amplifying TCR beta CDR3 regions consisted of RNA transcripts. HTBI primers were the set used in a first-round RT-PCR of the TCR CDR3. TCRdb re-called the multiplex PCR reads through MiXCR, storing one row per CDR3 protein. This sample carries around 440,000 distinct CDR3 sequences, approximately 14% of them seen once, and the ten largest clones take roughly an eighth. The sample comprised blood. The receptors were sampled from a woman aged 18-29 years with Graves' hyperthyroidism.

This clonotype was seen ten or more times. The chain combines TRBV2 with TRBJ2-3; the D gene is possibly TRBD1 (7 bases). There are 12 residues in the CDR3. CDR1 and CDR2 from the germline V gene are SNHLY and FYNNEI. Deletions cut 6 bases from V and 6 bases from J, with 10 bases between. The CDR3 DNA reads as TGTGCCAGCAGCGCAGGGGGGGATACGCAGTATTTT. Translation gives CASSAGGDTQYF.

J is TRBJ1-3 and V is TRBV27, with TRBD1 matching 10 bases. The germline CDR1 and CDR2 sequences are MNHEY and SMNVEV (reference sequence). This CDR3 has 17 amino acids. The junction had 11 bases not matched to a gene; V was cut back by 6 bases and J by 3 bases. This CDR3 reads CASSFLRQGANGNTIYF. The CDR3 DNA follows: TGTGCCAGCAGCTTCTTACGACAGGGGGCTAATGGAAACACCATATATTTT.

This clonotype was seen many times. One junction end disagrees with the germline gene, perhaps due to a read error. This chain connects TRBV6-1 to TRBJ2-1, with D perhaps TRBD1 (6 bases). This CDR3 is 15 amino acids long. In germline, CDR1 is MNHNS, CDR2 SASEGT. The CDR3 DNA reads as TGTGCCAGCAGTGAATGGGGGCAAATCTACACTGAGCAGTTCTTC. Protein product: CASSEWGQIYTEQFF.

The chain carries TRBV7-9 and TRBJ2-5, with D perhaps given as TRBD1 or TRBD2 (5 bases each). The CDR3 spans 14 residues. V lost 3 bases and J 4 bases, leaving 12 bases between the germline ends. The germline V gene has CDR1 SEHNR and CDR2 FQNEAQ (reference sequence). The CDR3 DNA reads TGTGCCAGCAGCTTTAGAGAGGGGCGAGAGACCCAGTACTTC. This encodes CASSFREGRETQYF.

In its sample, this clonotype ranks as medium-sized. The J gene is TRBJ2-3, the V gene TRBV27; a weak D match, TRBD1 (6 bases). Germline CDR1 is MNHEY and CDR2 is SMNVEV (reference sequence). The CDR3 has 15 residues. V was trimmed by 4 bases and J by 3 bases, leaving 14 bases between them. Here the CDR3 reads CASSSSGVVTDTQYF. Written as DNA, the CDR3 is TGTGCCAGCAGTTCTTCAGGGGTGGTGACAGATACGCAGTATTTT.

This clonotype was picked up many times. Mismatch with germline at one junction end may stem from a read error. The J gene is TRBJ1-1, the V gene TRBV7-9, with TRBD1 matching 7 bases. This CDR3 spans 14 amino acids. In germline, CDR1 is SEHNR, CDR2 FQNEAQ (reference sequence). CDR3 bases: TGTGCCAGCAGCCATGAACAGGGGAACGCTGAAGCTTTCTTT. Protein sequence: CASSHEQGNAEAFF.

This clonotype was seen at least ten times. The gene calls are TRBV2 and TRBJ1-6, with TRBD1 matching 11 bases. The V and J ends lost 6 bases and 9 bases, in that order; junction bases with no gene match: 4. This CDR3 is 14 amino acids long. Looked up from germline, CDR1 is SNHLY and CDR2 is FYNNEI. CDR3 in DNA: TGTGCCAGCAGCTCCGGGACAGGGGGTTCACCCCTCCACTTT. Amino acids: CASSSGTGGSPLHF.

This clonotype was counted ten times or more. This chain links TRBV27 with TRBJ2-5, with 7 bases lining up with TRBD2. Germline values: CDR1 MNHEY, CDR2 SMNVEV (reference sequence). The CDR3 has 15 residues. V gave up 4 bases and J gave up 2 bases; unmatched junction bases: 7. The CDR3 sequence: CASSSTGLPQETQYF. In nucleotides, the CDR3 is TGTGCCAGCAGTTCCACGGGACTACCACAAGAGACCCAGTACTTC.

This clonotype was counted at least ten times. J is TRBJ2-3 and V is TRBV20-1; 8 bases fit TRBD2. V lost 5 bases to trimming and J lost 5 bases; unmatched junction nucleotides: 12. Germline loops: CDR1 DFQATT, CDR2 SNEGSKA (reference sequence). This CDR3 is 15 amino acids long. This CDR3 is CSAALFGGAQDTQYF. The CDR3 bases are TGCAGTGCTGCCCTCTTCGGGGGGGCGCAAGATACGCAGTATTTT.

This clonotype was seen ten or more times. The chain combines TRBV13 with TRBJ1-1; D is unclear. This CDR3 contains 14 residues. V was pared by 6 bases and J by 5 bases, with 16 bases between. Germline CDR1 is PRHDT and CDR2 is FYEKMQ (reference sequence). In nucleotides, the CDR3 is TGTGCCAGCAGTTTATACCGATTTGTAACTGAAGCTTTCTTT. This gives the protein CASSLYRFVTEAFF.

This clonotype was counted many times. This rearrangement joins TRBV13 to TRBJ2-7, with 11 bases aligning to TRBD2. V lost 2 bases and J lost 5; bases outside the gene matches: 5. CDR3 length equals 15 residues. Germline V gives CDR1 PRHDT, CDR2 FYEKMQ (reference sequence). Here the CDR3 reads CASSLKLAGANEQYF. CDR3 bases: TGTGCCAGCAGCTTAAAACTAGCGGGAGCCAACGAGCAGTACTTC. The full variable domain, with the rest looked up from reference TRBV13 and TRBJ2-7, is AAGVIQSPRHLIKEKRETATLKCYPIPRHDTVYWYQQGPGQDPQFLISFYEKMQSDKGSIPDRFSAQQFSDYHSELNMSSLELGDSALYFCASSLKLAGANEQYFGPGTRLTVT.

The rearrangement links TRBV29-1 to TRBJ1-5, with TRBD1 as a possible D gene (5 bases). Germline CDR1 and CDR2: SQVTM and ANQGSEA. The V end lost 6 bases, the J end lost 3 bases, and 12 bases lay between the germline ends. The CDR3 is made up of 13 amino acids. Written as DNA, the CDR3 is TGCAGCGTGCTAACAGGTAACAATCAGCCCCAGCATTTT. Protein product: CSVLTGNNQPQHF.

This clonotype has at least ten counts. The gene calls are TRBV29-1 and TRBJ2-7; 8 bases line up with TRBD2. The CDR3 length is 14 residues. Germline V gene sequence: CDR1 SQVTM, CDR2 ANQGSEA. V shed 6 bases, J shed 2 bases, and the junction held 9 bases outside the gene matches. The CDR3 DNA sequence: TGCAGCGTCGACATAGCGGGAAGGCCCTACGAGCAGTACTTC. Encoded protein: CSVDIAGRPYEQYF.

The J gene is TRBJ1-1, the V gene TRBV5-1, with D perhaps matching TRBD1 (6 bases). This CDR3 region has 14 residues. The germline V gene encodes CDR1 SGHRS and CDR2 YFSETQ. V gave up 0 bases and J gave up 3 bases, with 9 bases separating them. CDR3 sequence reads: CASSLEQGHTEAFF. CDR3 DNA: TGCGCCAGCAGCTTGGAACAGGGTCACACTGAAGCTTTCTTT.

This clonotype has just a few counts. The J gene is TRBJ2-3, the V gene TRBV10-3; D possibly corresponds to TRBD2 (6 bases). V was trimmed by 5 bases and J by 7 bases, leaving 25 bases between them. The CDR3 consists of 17 residues. The V gene's germline CDR1 is ENHRY and CDR2 SYGVKD. DNA of the CDR3: TGTGCCATCAGTCCCCGGGACTCTTCACTTTCCCCAAATACGCAGTATTTT. The encoded protein is CAISPRDSSLSPNTQYF.

This clonotype was seen at least ten times. The chain employs TRBV15 and TRBJ1-2; D possibly corresponds to TRBD1 (6 bases). V was pared by 2 bases and J by 6 bases, with 16 bases between. There are 15 residues in the CDR3. Germline V gene data show CDR1 as LNHNV and CDR2 as YYDKDF (reference sequence). Here the CDR3 reads CATSRPHREGDGYTF. The CDR3 coding sequence is TGTGCCACCAGCAGACCCCACAGGGAAGGGGATGGCTACACCTTC. The variable domain in full, completed from reference TRBV15 and TRBJ1-2, reads DAMVIQNPRYQVTQFGKPVTLSCSQTLNHNVMYWYQQKSSQAPKLLFHYYDKDFNNEADTPDNFQSRRPNTSFCFLDIRSPGLGDTAMYLCATSRPHREGDGYTFGSGTRLTVV.

This clonotype was picked up a small number of times. V and J are TRBV27 and TRBJ2-7; D is uncertain. The V end lost 3 bases, the J end lost 3 bases, and 15 bases lay between the germline ends. CDR1 is MNHEY and CDR2 is SMNVEV in the germline V gene (reference sequence). CDR3 size: 15 residues. The CDR3 sequence is CASSFSAQKVYEQYF. The CDR3 bases are TGTGCCAGCAGTTTTTCTGCCCAGAAGGTCTACGAGCAGTACTTC.

At least ten counts were recorded for this clonotype. The chain employs TRBV5-1 and TRBJ1-2; possible D gene TRBD1, 5 bases. There are 13 residues in the CDR3. Germline loops: CDR1 SGHRS, CDR2 YFSETQ. The V end was cut by 0 bases, the J end by 4 bases, with 7 bases between. The CDR3 here is CASSLGGGYGYTF. The DNA for the CDR3 is TGCGCCAGCAGCTTGGGGGGCGGCTATGGCTACACCTTC.

CDR3 protein: CATSGSGAGSSPLHF. CDR3 sequence (DNA): TGTGCCACCAGCGGCTCAGGGGCTGGTAGTTCACCCCTCCACTTT. The chain employs TRBV15 and TRBJ1-6, with a tentative D call TRBD1 (6 bases). The V and J ends lost 5 bases and 9 bases respectively, with 17 bases between them. The CDR3 is 15 amino acids. CDR1 and CDR2 from the germline V gene are LNHNV and YYDKDF (reference sequence).

V usage is TRBV29-1 and J usage is TRBJ2-7, with D possibly TRBD2 on 6 matching bases. Germline V gene sequence: CDR1 SQVTM, CDR2 ANQGSEA. Trimming took off 7 bases at V and 2 bases at J, with 15 bases between the two ends. The CDR3 consists of 13 residues. The CDR3 DNA sequence: TGCAGCGCCTTGGCAGGGAGGACCTACGAGCAGTACTTC. Protein product: CSALAGRTYEQYF.

This clonotype occurred a few times. J is TRBJ1-1 and V is TRBV15; D is ambiguous. The CDR3 has 13 amino acids. Germline assignment: CDR1 LNHNV and CDR2 YYDKDF (reference sequence). Trimming pared 1 base from V and 0 bases from J, leaving 3 bases between. CDR3 DNA: TGTGCCACCAGCAGAGCAGTGAACACTGAAGCTTTCTTT. Translating gives CATSRAVNTEAFF.

This chain links TRBV15 with TRBJ2-7, with 11 positions matching TRBD2. From germline, CDR1 is LNHNV and CDR2 YYDKDF (reference sequence). V was clipped by 5 bases and J by 3 bases; unmatched bases: 9. CDR3 length: 16 residues. This chain's CDR3 is CATSLAGTSGRYEQYF. CDR3 in DNA: TGTGCCACCAGCTTAGCCGGGACTAGCGGCCGCTACGAGCAGTACTTC.

This clonotype was observed at least ten times. The chain has TRBV3-1 and TRBJ1-2; D is unclear. The CDR3 is made up of 14 amino acids. Trimming left V 1 base short and J 4 bases short, with 10 bases between. Germline values: CDR1 LGHDT, CDR2 YNNKEL (reference sequence). CDR3 nucleotides: TGTGCCAGCAGCCAAGGAGGCAGGCTCTATGGCTACACCTTC. Translating gives CASSQGGRLYGYTF.